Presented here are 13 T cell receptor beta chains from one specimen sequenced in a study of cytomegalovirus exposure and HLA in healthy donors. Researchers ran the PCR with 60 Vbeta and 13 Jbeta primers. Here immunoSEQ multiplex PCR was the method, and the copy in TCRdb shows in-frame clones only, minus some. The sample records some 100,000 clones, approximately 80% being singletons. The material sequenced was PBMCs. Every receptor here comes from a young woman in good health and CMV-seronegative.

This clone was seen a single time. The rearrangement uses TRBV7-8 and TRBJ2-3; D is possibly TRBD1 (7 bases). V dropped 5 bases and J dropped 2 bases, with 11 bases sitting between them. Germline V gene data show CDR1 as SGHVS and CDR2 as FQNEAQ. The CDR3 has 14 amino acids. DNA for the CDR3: TGTGCCAGCAGCCCCAGGGGGGTCACAGATACGCAGTATTTT. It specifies CASSPRGVTDTQYF.

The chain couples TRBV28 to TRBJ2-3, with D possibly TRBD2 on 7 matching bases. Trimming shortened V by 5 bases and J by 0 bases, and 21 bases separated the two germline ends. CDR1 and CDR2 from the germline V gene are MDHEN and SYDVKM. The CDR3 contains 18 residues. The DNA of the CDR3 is TGTGCCAGCAGTCAAGGCCTTCCGCGGGGGCTGAGCACAGATACGCAGTATTTT. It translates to CASSQGLPRGLSTDTQYF.

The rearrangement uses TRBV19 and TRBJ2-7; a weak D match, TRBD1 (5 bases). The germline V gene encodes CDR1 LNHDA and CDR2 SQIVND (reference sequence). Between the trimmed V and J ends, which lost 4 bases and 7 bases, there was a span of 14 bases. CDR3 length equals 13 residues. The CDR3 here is CASSTTDTGEQYF. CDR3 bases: TGTGCCAGTAGTACCACGGACACAGGAGAGCAGTACTTC.

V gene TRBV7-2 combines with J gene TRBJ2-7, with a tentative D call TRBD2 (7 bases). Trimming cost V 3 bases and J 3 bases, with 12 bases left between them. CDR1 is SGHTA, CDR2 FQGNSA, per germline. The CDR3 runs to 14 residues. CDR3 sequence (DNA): TGTGCCAGCAGCTTTAGGGGGGGATACTACGAGCAGTACTTC. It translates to CASSFRGGYYEQYF.

In DNA form, the CDR3 reads TGTGCCAGCAGCGTTCAAGCGGGAGTCAATGAGCAGTTCTTC. Protein: CASSVQAGVNEQFF. J is TRBJ2-1 and V is TRBV5-4, with 8 bases fitting TRBD2. V lost 4 bases to trimming and J lost 6 bases; unmatched junction nucleotides: 6. Germline V gene lookup returns CDR1 SGHNT and CDR2 YYREEE (reference sequence). CDR3 size: 14 residues.

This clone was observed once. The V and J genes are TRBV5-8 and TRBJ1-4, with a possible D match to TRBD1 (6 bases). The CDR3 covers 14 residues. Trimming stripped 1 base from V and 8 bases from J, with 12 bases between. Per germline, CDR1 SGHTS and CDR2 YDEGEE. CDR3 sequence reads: CASSLRQVGEKLFF. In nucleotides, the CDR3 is TGTGCCAGCAGCTTGAGACAGGTCGGGGAAAAACTGTTTTTT.

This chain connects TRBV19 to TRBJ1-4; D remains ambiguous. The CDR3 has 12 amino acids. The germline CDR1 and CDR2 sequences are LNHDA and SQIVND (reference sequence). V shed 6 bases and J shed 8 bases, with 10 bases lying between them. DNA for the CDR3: TGTGCCAGTAGGCCAACGGGGGAAAAACTGTTTTTT. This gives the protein CASRPTGEKLFF.

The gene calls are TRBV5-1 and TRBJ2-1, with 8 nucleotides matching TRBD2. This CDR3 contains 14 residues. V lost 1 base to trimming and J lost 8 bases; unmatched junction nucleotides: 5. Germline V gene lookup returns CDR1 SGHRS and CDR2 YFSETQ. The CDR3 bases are TGCGCCAGCAGCTTGCTAGGGACTAGTGATGAGCAGTTCTTC. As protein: CASSLLGTSDEQFF.

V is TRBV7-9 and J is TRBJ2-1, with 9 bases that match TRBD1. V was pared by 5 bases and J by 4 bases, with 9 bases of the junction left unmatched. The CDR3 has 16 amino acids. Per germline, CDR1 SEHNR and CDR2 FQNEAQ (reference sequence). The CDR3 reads CASSENRGLGYNEQFF. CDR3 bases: TGTGCCAGCAGCGAAAACAGGGGGCTTGGTTACAATGAGCAGTTCTTC.

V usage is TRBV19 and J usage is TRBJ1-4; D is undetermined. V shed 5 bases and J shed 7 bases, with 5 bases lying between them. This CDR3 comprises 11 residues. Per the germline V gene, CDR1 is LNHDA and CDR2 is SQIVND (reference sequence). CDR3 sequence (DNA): TGTGCCAGTAGTTTGAGTGAAAAACTGTTTTTT. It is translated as CASSLSEKLFF.

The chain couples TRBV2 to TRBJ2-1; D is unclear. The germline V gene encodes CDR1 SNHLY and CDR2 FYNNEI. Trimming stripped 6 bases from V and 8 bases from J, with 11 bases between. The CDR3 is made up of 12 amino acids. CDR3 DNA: TGTGCCAGCAGGCTAGAGATCGATGAGCAGTTCTTC. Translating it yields CASRLEIDEQFF.

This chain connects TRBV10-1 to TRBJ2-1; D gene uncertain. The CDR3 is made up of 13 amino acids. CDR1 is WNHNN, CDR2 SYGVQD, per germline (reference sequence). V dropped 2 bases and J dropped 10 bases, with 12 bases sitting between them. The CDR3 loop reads CASSETSSYEQFF. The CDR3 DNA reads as TGCGCCAGCAGTGAGACCTCTAGTTACGAGCAGTTCTTC.

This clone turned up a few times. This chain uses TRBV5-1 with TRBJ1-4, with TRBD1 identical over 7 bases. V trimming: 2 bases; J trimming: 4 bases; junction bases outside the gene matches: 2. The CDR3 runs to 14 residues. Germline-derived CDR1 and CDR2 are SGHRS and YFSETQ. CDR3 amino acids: CASSFDRDNEKLFF. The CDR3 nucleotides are TGCGCCAGCAGCTTTGACAGGGATAATGAAAAACTGTTTTTT.